The 26 T cell receptor beta chains listed next were all sequenced from one sample in a study of radiation and T cells in renal cell carcinoma. Sequencing was performed with immunoSEQ multiplex PCR; in TCRdb, only in-frame clones are kept and a portion is missing. The sample lists around 86,000 clones, 80% to 90% occurring once. Time point reported: blood 2 weeks post-SBRT. Noted treatment: 15 Gy SBRT to primary tumor, nephrectomy 4 weeks later. The sample consisted of blood, taken from a patient whose treatment included radiotherapy and nephrectomy. The source of these receptors is a woman in her forties or fifties with renal cell carcinoma.

This clone was found once. The chain combines TRBV29-1 with TRBJ1-2; D may be TRBD1 (6 bases). The CDR3 is 13 amino acids. Germline-derived CDR1 and CDR2 are SQVTM and ANQGSEA. Between the trimmed V and J ends, which lost 4 bases and 4 bases, there was a span of 13 bases. The CDR3 bases are TGCAGCGTTGTACAGGGCTTTTCCTATGGCTACACCTTC. Protein sequence: CSVVQGFSYGYTF.

The chain couples TRBV11-2 to TRBJ1-2; a possible D gene is TRBD1 (5 bases). The CDR3 contains 12 residues. Between the trimmed V and J ends, which lost 5 bases and 6 bases, there was a span of 10 bases. The germline V gene has CDR1 SGHAT and CDR2 FQNNGV. The CDR3 loop reads CASSPVRDGYTF. The DNA of the CDR3 is TGTGCCAGCAGCCCCGTCAGGGATGGCTACACCTTC.

This clone showed up just once. The chain is built from TRBV7-8 and TRBJ2-2, with 9 positions matching TRBD2. Looked up from germline, CDR1 is SGHVS and CDR2 is FQNEAQ. The length of the CDR3 is 16 residues. With V trimmed by 6 bases and J by 5 bases, 10 bases remained unmatched. Here the CDR3 reads CASSPTGLASTGELFF. The DNA for the CDR3 is TGTGCCAGCAGTCCGACGGGACTAGCTTCGACCGGGGAGCTGTTTTTT.

V is TRBV18 and J is TRBJ2-7; 11 bases agree with TRBD2. Germline V gene data show CDR1 as KGHSH and CDR2 as LQKENI. This CDR3 comprises 16 residues. The V segment lost 3 bases and the J segment 2 bases; nucleotides outside the gene matches: 6. In nucleotides, the CDR3 is TGTGCCAGCTCACCCTCTAAACTAGCGGGAGCCTACGAGCAGTACTTC. Residues: CASSPSKLAGAYEQYF.

CDR3 sequence (DNA): TGTGCCAGTGCGAGTGGCCTTATGAACACTGAAGCTTTCTTT. Translating gives CASASGLMNTEAFF. The chain carries TRBV19 and TRBJ1-1; D uncertain. V was clipped by 8 bases and J by 0 bases, with 13 bases between them. The germline V gene has CDR1 LNHDA and CDR2 SQIVND (reference sequence). The CDR3 sequence is 14 residues long.

The chain employs TRBV18 and TRBJ1-5, with TRBD1 identical over 8 bases. J lost 4 bases, V lost 4 bases, and 9 bases had no gene match. The CDR3 has 16 residues. Germline values: CDR1 KGHSH, CDR2 LQKENI. CDR3 bases: TGTGCCAGCTCACGGGCGGGGACAGGCGTGAATCAGCCCCAGCATTTT. Translating it yields CASSRAGTGVNQPQHF.

In this sample, this clone turned up a few times. V usage is TRBV7-6 and J usage is TRBJ1-4; TRBD1 aligns across 8 bases. The V and J ends lost 4 bases and 3 bases, in that order; junction bases with no gene match: 4. The CDR3 is made up of 15 amino acids. Germline CDR1 reads SGHVS; CDR2 reads FNYEAQ. The CDR3 region is CASSSTTGANEKLFF. The CDR3 nucleotides are TGTGCCAGCAGCTCCACGACAGGGGCTAATGAAAAACTGTTTTTT.

The chain recombines TRBV19 with TRBJ2-7; TRBD1 matches 8 bases. From germline, CDR1 is LNHDA and CDR2 SQIVND (reference sequence). The CDR3 has 15 amino acids. Unmatched junction bases numbered 11, after V lost 7 bases and J lost 3 bases. The CDR3 is CASTPGTGLLYEQYF. The CDR3 DNA is TGTGCCAGTACCCCCGGGACAGGTCTCCTCTACGAGCAGTACTTC.

The chain links TRBV4-3 to TRBJ1-3; weak D call: TRBD1 (6 bases). Trimming shortened V by 4 bases and J by 6 bases, and 19 bases separated the two germline ends. Germline V gene sequence: CDR1 LGHNA, CDR2 YSLEER. The CDR3 is 16 amino acids. CDR3 amino acids: CASSRNRDLRVNTIYF. For the CDR3, the DNA is TGCGCCAGCAGCCGCAACAGGGACCTCCGAGTAAACACCATATATTTT.

The chain employs TRBV19 and TRBJ2-1, with D possibly matching TRBD2 (5 bases). Trimming removed 3 bases at V and 6 bases at J, with 9 bases between. CDR1 is LNHDA, CDR2 SQIVND, per germline (reference sequence). The CDR3 runs to 13 residues. The CDR3 bases are TGTGCCAGTAGTATCTACGGGGTCAATGAGCAGTTCTTC. As protein: CASSIYGVNEQFF. Filled out from reference TRBV19 and TRBJ2-1, the complete variable domain reads DGGITQSPKYLFRKEGQNVTLSCEQNLNHDAMYWYRQDPGQGLRLIYYSQIVNDFQKGDIAEGYSVSREKKESFPLTVTSAQKNPTAFYLCASSIYGVNEQFFGPGTRLTVL.

The rearrangement links TRBV2 to TRBJ2-4; the match to TRBD1 covers 10 bases. Germline assignment: CDR1 SNHLY and CDR2 FYNNEI. The V gene end was trimmed by 6 bases and the J gene end by 6 bases; junction bases not matched to a gene: 5. The CDR3 is made up of 14 amino acids. CDR3 DNA sequence: TGTGCCAGCAGAGAGACAGGGGGCGTAAACATTCAGTACTTC. It yields the protein CASRETGGVNIQYF.

This chain connects TRBV5-6 to TRBJ2-5, with D hard to call. The CDR3 is 13 amino acids. V was trimmed by 0 bases and J by 1 base, leaving 4 bases between them. Germline V lookup: CDR1 SGHDT, CDR2 YYEEEE. The chain's CDR3 is CASSLGLQETQYF. DNA for the CDR3: TGTGCCAGCAGCTTGGGTCTCCAAGAGACCCAGTACTTC. Supplemented by reference TRBV5-6 and TRBJ2-5, the full variable domain reads DAGVTQSPTHLIKTRGQQVTLRCSPKSGHDTVSWYQQALGQGPQFIFQYYEEEERQRGNFPDRFSGHQFPNYSSELNVNALLLGDSALYLCASSLGLQETQYFGPGTRLLVL.

J is TRBJ1-6 and V is TRBV18; D uncertain. The CDR3 contains 14 residues. V lost 0 bases, J lost 10 bases, and 10 bases lay in between. Germline-derived CDR1 and CDR2 are KGHSH and LQKENI. DNA for the CDR3: TGTGCCAGCTCACCACCGACGACGGGGTCACCCCTCCACTTT. Its translation is CASSPPTTGSPLHF.

The chain couples TRBV10-1 to TRBJ2-2; D is perhaps TRBD1 or TRBD2 (5 bases each). Germline assignment: CDR1 WNHNN and CDR2 SYGVQD (reference sequence). V lost 8 bases and J 5 bases, leaving 15 bases between the germline ends. CDR3 length equals 14 residues. In nucleotides, the CDR3 is TGCGCCAGCCGTATGGGGACGGGGACCGGGGAGCTGTTTTTT. The encoded protein is CASRMGTGTGELFF.

In DNA form, the CDR3 reads TGCGCCAGCAGTCCAGCGGGTACAAACACCGGGGAGCTGTTTTTT. Residues: CASSPAGTNTGELFF. The V gene is TRBV10-1, the J gene TRBJ2-2; D might be TRBD2 (6 bases). The germline V gene has CDR1 WNHNN and CDR2 SYGVQD (reference sequence). V lost 5 bases and J 2 bases, leaving 12 bases between the germline ends. CDR3 length equals 15 residues.

This rearrangement joins TRBV4-3 to TRBJ2-5; TRBD2 matches at 14 bases. The CDR3 spans 15 residues. Trimming took 4 bases from V and 5 from J; bases not matched to a gene: 3. Per germline, CDR1 LGHNA and CDR2 YSLEER. The CDR3 DNA reads TGCGCCAGCAGCCGACTAGCGGGGGGGCGGGAGACCCAGTACTTC. It codes for CASSRLAGGRETQYF.

This chain joins TRBV9 and TRBJ2-3; D gene ambiguous. V was pared by 0 bases and J by 0 bases, with 5 bases between. Per the germline V gene, CDR1 is SGDLS and CDR2 is YYNGEE. The CDR3 has 14 residues. CDR3 amino acids: CASSVVSSTDTQYF. Here the CDR3 DNA reads TGTGCCAGCAGCGTAGTAAGCAGCACAGATACGCAGTATTTT.

This chain connects TRBV28 to TRBJ1-3; possibly TRBD1 for D (5 bases). From germline, CDR1 is MDHEN and CDR2 SYDVKM. This CDR3 is 15 amino acids long. V gave up 3 bases and J gave up 0 bases, with 9 bases separating them. The CDR3 reads CASSLDMSSGNTIYF. CDR3 DNA: TGTGCCAGCAGTTTGGACATGAGCTCTGGAAACACCATATATTTT. Full variable domain (outside the CDR3, taken from reference TRBV28 and TRBJ1-3): DVKVTQSSRYLVKRTGEKVFLECVQDMDHENMFWYRQDPGLGLRLIYFSYDVKMKEKGDIPEGYSVSREKKERFSLILESASTNQTSMYLCASSLDMSSGNTIYFGEGSWLTVV.

The chain is built from TRBV28 and TRBJ1-4; D gene ambiguous. In germline, CDR1 is MDHEN, CDR2 SYDVKM. V lost 8 bases, J lost 0 bases, and 16 bases lay in between. This CDR3 contains 16 residues. CDR3 sequence: CASELGRLATNEKLFF. The DNA of the CDR3 is TGTGCCAGCGAACTCGGCCGGCTGGCAACTAATGAAAAACTGTTTTTT.

V is TRBV14 and J is TRBJ2-4; D remains unclear. This CDR3 region has 14 residues. Germline V CDR1 and CDR2: SGHDN, FVKESK. Trimming removed 1 base at V and 6 bases at J, with 10 bases between. The CDR3 loop is CASSQVPRTNIQYF. The CDR3 region has the DNA TGTGCCAGCAGCCAAGTTCCGCGAACAAACATTCAGTACTTC.

This chain links TRBV7-8 with TRBJ2-2; perhaps TRBD1 as D (6 bases). CDR1 and CDR2 (germline): SGHVS, FQNEAQ. There are 14 residues in the CDR3. With 5 bases removed from V and 4 bases from J, the gap between germline ends came to 11 bases. The CDR3: CASSLTGTTGELFF. CDR3 nucleotides: TGTGCCAGCAGCCTCACAGGGACCACCGGGGAGCTGTTTTTT.

The V call is TRBV6-1, the J call TRBJ2-7; TRBD1 or TRBD2 may be the D gene (6 bases each). V lost 7 bases and J 3 bases, leaving 19 bases between the germline ends. Germline CDR1 and CDR2: MNHNS and SASEGT. CDR3 length: 15 residues. The CDR3 is CASNHREKGGYEQYF. Here the CDR3 DNA reads TGTGCCAGCAATCACAGAGAAAAGGGGGGCTACGAGCAGTACTTC.

This rearrangement joins TRBV10-3 to TRBJ1-4; 8 nucleotides align to TRBD1. This CDR3 has 17 residues. From germline, CDR1 is ENHRY and CDR2 SYGVKD. V lost 2 bases, J lost 6 bases, and 11 bases stayed unmatched. CDR3: CAISEPKTGAEDEKLFF. CDR3 DNA: TGTGCCATCAGTGAGCCTAAGACAGGGGCGGAGGATGAAAAACTGTTTTTT.

The genes are TRBV18 and TRBJ2-7, with a tentative D call TRBD1 (5 bases). CDR1 is KGHSH, CDR2 LQKENI, per germline. This CDR3 has 15 amino acids. V lost 4 bases and J 6 bases, leaving 19 bases between the germline ends. CDR3 sequence: CASSLQGDGAREQYF. CDR3 in DNA: TGTGCCAGCTCACTTCAGGGCGATGGCGCGCGCGAGCAGTACTTC.

This chain joins TRBV6-1 and TRBJ2-3, with 8 positions matching TRBD2. CDR3 length: 16 residues. V gave up 1 base and J gave up 5 bases; unmatched junction bases: 8. The germline V gene has CDR1 MNHNS and CDR2 SASEGT. CDR3 region: CASSEVRAGAGDTQYF. CDR3 in DNA: TGTGCCAGCAGTGAAGTAAGAGCGGGGGCCGGAGATACGCAGTATTTT.

The V call is TRBV5-6, the J call TRBJ1-4; perhaps TRBD1 as D (5 bases). This CDR3 region has 13 residues. Between the trimmed V and J ends, which lost 4 bases and 8 bases, there was a span of 12 bases. The germline V gene encodes CDR1 SGHDT and CDR2 YYEEEE. The CDR3 DNA reads TGTGCCAGCAGCGTTGACAGAGCCGAAAAACTGTTTTTT. Amino acids: CASSVDRAEKLFF.